Each of the 5 T cell receptor beta chains below was sequenced from the same sample in a study of cytomegalovirus exposure and HLA in healthy donors. Use of 60 Vbeta and 13 Jbeta primers characterized the PCR. This table comes from immunoSEQ multiplex PCR, and its TCRdb copy is limited to in-frame clones, with some not included. The data contain fewer than 200,000 clones, about four fifths of them singletons. Sequenced input: PBMCs. The receptors were gathered from a young woman in good health and CMV-seropositive.

CDR3 region: CASSGLTGGSPLHF. The CDR3 region has the DNA TGTGCCAGCAGTGGCCTCACGGGAGGGTCACCCCTCCACTTT. V gene TRBV2 combines with J gene TRBJ1-6, with D hard to call. Trimming removed 4 bases at V and 10 bases at J, with 14 bases between. The CDR3 consists of 14 residues. Per germline, CDR1 SNHLY and CDR2 FYNNEI. Looking up the rest from reference TRBV2 and TRBJ1-6 gives the full variable domain: EPEVTQTPSHQVTQMGQEVILRCVPISNHLYFYWYRQILGQKVEFLVSFYNNEISEKSEIFDDQFSVERPDGSNFTLKIRSTKLEDSAMYFCASSGLTGGSPLHFGNGTRLTVT.

The V gene is TRBV7-9, the J gene TRBJ1-1; D gene unclear. Trimming left V 0 bases short and J 0 bases short, with 5 bases between. The CDR3 length is 14 residues. From germline, CDR1 is SEHNR and CDR2 FQNEAQ (reference sequence). CDR3 nucleotide sequence: TGTGCCAGCAGCTTAGCGGAGGTGAACACTGAAGCTTTCTTT. Amino acids: CASSLAEVNTEAFF.

Concerning this clone itself: Other DNA sequences in the same sample also yield this CDR3. The rearrangement uses TRBV27 and TRBJ1-1, with TRBD1 matching 7 bases. Germline V gene lookup returns CDR1 MNHEY and CDR2 SMNVEV (reference sequence). Trimming cost V 2 bases and J 5 bases; bases outside gene matches: 5. The CDR3 loop spans 14 amino acids. CDR3 amino acids: CASSLRGQGTEAFF. The CDR3 DNA follows: TGTGCCAGCAGTTTAAGGGGGCAAGGGACTGAAGCTTTCTTT.

This chain joins TRBV11-2 and TRBJ2-1; TRBD1 might be the D (6 bases). V gave up 0 bases and J gave up 8 bases, with 11 bases separating them. Germline values: CDR1 SGHAT, CDR2 FQNNGV. This CDR3 has 14 residues. The CDR3 spells CASSLDHRVDEQFF. The CDR3 bases are TGTGCCAGCAGCTTAGATCACAGGGTCGATGAGCAGTTCTTC.

The sample holds one count of this clone. The chain is built from TRBV18 and TRBJ2-3; D is ambiguous. The germline gives CDR1 KGHSH, CDR2 LQKENI. V lost 3 bases, J lost 4 bases, and 8 bases lay in between. The CDR3 runs to 13 residues. In nucleotides, the CDR3 is TGTGCCAGCTCACCCTTAGTGGCAGATACGCAGTATTTT. It encodes CASSPLVADTQYF.